Below are 10 T cell receptor beta chains sequenced from a single sample in a study of shared clonotypes between healthy human individuals. Data came from immunoSEQ multiplex PCR; TCRdb stores just in-frame clones and leaves some out. The data show more than 2 million clones, around 95% seen once. Sequencing was carried out using naive CD4+ T cells sorted from blood. Subset in this sample: CD45RA+ positively selected. The receptors derive from a man younger than 35 in good health.

The chain couples TRBV2 to TRBJ2-7, with 10 nucleotides matching TRBD1. Germline V gives CDR1 SNHLY, CDR2 FYNNEI. The CDR3 sequence is 14 residues long. With 4 bases clipped from V and 2 bases from J, the junction kept 2 bases outside the gene matches. The CDR3 protein is CASSADRGAYEQYF. DNA of the CDR3: TGTGCCAGCAGTGCGGACAGGGGGGCCTACGAGCAGTACTTC.

This rearrangement joins TRBV10-3 to TRBJ2-5, with a weak D call TRBD2 (6 bases). Germline V gene sequence: CDR1 ENHRY, CDR2 SYGVKD. This CDR3 has 13 residues. The V and J ends lost 5 bases and 5 bases respectively, with 12 bases between them. The CDR3 nucleotides are TGTGCCATCAGTCGGAGGGCCGGGGAGACCCAGTACTTC. Its protein product is CAISRRAGETQYF.

The chain uses TRBV25-1 and TRBJ1-1; D call uncertain. Trimming took off 3 bases at V and 10 bases at J, with 12 bases between the two ends. The CDR3 is 12 residues long. Germline V CDR1 and CDR2: MGHDK, SYGVNS. CDR3 sequence: CASSDPVRGAFF. CDR3 sequence (DNA): TGTGCCAGCAGTGACCCTGTACGCGGAGCTTTCTTT. Full variable domain (rest looked up from reference TRBV25-1 and TRBJ1-1): EADIYQTPRYLVIGTGKKITLECSQTMGHDKMYWYQQDPGMELHLIHYSYGVNSTEKGDLSSESTVSRIRTEHFPLTLESARPSHTSQYLCASSDPVRGAFFGQGTRLTVV.

The chain uses TRBV11-2 and TRBJ1-1, with D tentatively TRBD1 (5 bases). Trimming removed 0 bases at V and 1 base at J, with 18 bases between. Germline CDR1 is SGHAT and CDR2 is FQNNGV. This CDR3 comprises 18 residues. This CDR3 reads CASSLDQTGPYRNTEAFF. As DNA, the CDR3 is TGTGCCAGCAGCTTAGATCAAACAGGTCCTTATAGGAACACTGAAGCTTTCTTT.

A note on this clone: One junction end disagrees with the germline gene, perhaps due to a read error. The chain uses TRBV7-9 and TRBJ2-3; D is unresolved. Germline V lookup: CDR1 SEHNR, CDR2 FQNEAQ (reference sequence). The CDR3 totals 10 residues. The DNA for the CDR3 is TGTGCCAGCAGCTTAGGTGTTCTCCAGTTT. Its translation is CASSLGVLQF.

Here the CDR3 DNA reads TGCGCCAGCAGCCAAGATAGCAGTCCCCCGGGCAATCAGCCCCAGCATTTT. As protein: CASSQDSSPPGNQPQHF. The chain joins TRBV4-3 to TRBJ1-5; no firm D call. The V gene lost 0 bases and the J gene lost 2 bases, with 14 bases spanning the gap. CDR3 size: 17 residues. From germline, CDR1 is LGHNA and CDR2 YSLEER.

The rearrangement joins TRBV5-1 to TRBJ2-2, with 9 positions matching TRBD2. In germline, CDR1 is SGHRS, CDR2 YFSETQ. V was pared by 4 bases and J by 10 bases, with 8 bases of the junction left unmatched. The CDR3 consists of 14 residues. CDR3 residues: CASSIGTSSAELFF. For the CDR3, the DNA is TGCGCCAGCAGCATAGGGACTAGCTCTGCGGAGCTGTTTTTT.

The genes are TRBV7-9 and TRBJ2-7; TRBD1 matches at 7 bases. V gave up 0 bases and J gave up 1 base; unmatched junction bases: 3. Per germline, CDR1 SEHNR and CDR2 FQNEAQ (reference sequence). CDR3 size: 15 residues. In DNA form, the CDR3 reads TGTGCCAGCAGCTTAGCCGGGGACAGTTCCTACGAGCAGTACTTC. Its protein product is CASSLAGDSSYEQYF.

This rearrangement joins TRBV7-2 to TRBJ2-7; no definite D call. CDR3 length: 14 residues. V lost 3 bases, J lost 0 bases, and 9 bases lay in between. Germline V gene sequence: CDR1 SGHTA, CDR2 FQGNSA. CDR3 amino acids: CASSFRRSSYEQYF. CDR3 DNA sequence: TGTGCCAGCAGCTTCCGGCGGAGCTCCTACGAGCAGTACTTC.

This clone was seen just once. The chain employs TRBV7-9 and TRBJ2-5; 7 nucleotides align to TRBD2. Per the germline V gene, CDR1 is SEHNR and CDR2 is FQNEAQ (reference sequence). The CDR3 is 16 amino acids. The V and J ends lost 5 bases and 1 base, in that order; junction bases with no gene match: 10. The CDR3 reads CASSRRSWEGQETQYF. As DNA, the CDR3 is TGTGCCAGCAGCAGAAGAAGTTGGGAGGGCCAAGAGACCCAGTACTTC.